This T cell receptor (beta chain) originates from a study of cytomegalovirus exposure and HLA in healthy donors. Primers included in the PCR were 60 Vbeta and 13 Jbeta primers. TCRdb's copy holds only in-frame clones and misses some; the assay was immunoSEQ multiplex PCR. The profile covers 210,000 or so clones, with 60% to 85% appearing a single time and 15% to 18% taken by the ten largest. General study results and limits: Further analysis was carried out later, and it showed several of the most significant clusters appearing linked to common viral pathogens.

As concerns this clone: The antigen is undetermined.

The CDR3 is made up of 15 amino acids. Germline loops: CDR1 MGHRA, CDR2 YSYEKL. V was pared by 1 base and J by 6 bases, with 15 bases between. V is TRBV4-1 and J is TRBJ1-1; no clear D gene. The sample comprised PBMCs. The receptor was isolated from a man between 40 and 49 years old in good health and CMV-seronegative. The CDR3 is CASSQAMSGLAEAFF. The CDR3 DNA sequence: TGCGCCAGCAGCCAAGCGATGAGCGGGCTTGCTGAAGCTTTCTTT.